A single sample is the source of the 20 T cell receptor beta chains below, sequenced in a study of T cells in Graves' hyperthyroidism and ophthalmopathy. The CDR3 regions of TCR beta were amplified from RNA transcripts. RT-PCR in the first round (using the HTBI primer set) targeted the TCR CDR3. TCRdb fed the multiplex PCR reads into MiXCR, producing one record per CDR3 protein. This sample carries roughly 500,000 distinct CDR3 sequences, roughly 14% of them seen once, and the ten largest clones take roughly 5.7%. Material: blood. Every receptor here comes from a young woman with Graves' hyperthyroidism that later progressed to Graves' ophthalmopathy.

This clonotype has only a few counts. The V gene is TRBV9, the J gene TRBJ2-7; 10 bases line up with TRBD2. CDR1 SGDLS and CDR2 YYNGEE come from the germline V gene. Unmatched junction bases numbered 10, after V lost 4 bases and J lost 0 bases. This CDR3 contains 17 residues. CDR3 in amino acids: CASSSATGTSASYEQYF. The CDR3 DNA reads TGTGCCAGCAGCTCCGCGACCGGGACTAGCGCCTCCTACGAGCAGTACTTC. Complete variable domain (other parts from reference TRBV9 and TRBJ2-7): DSGVTQTPKHLITATGQRVTLRCSPRSGDLSVYWYQQSLDQGLQFLIQYYNGEERAKGNILERFSAQQFPDLHSELNLSSLELGDSALYFCASSSATGTSASYEQYFGPGTRLTVT.

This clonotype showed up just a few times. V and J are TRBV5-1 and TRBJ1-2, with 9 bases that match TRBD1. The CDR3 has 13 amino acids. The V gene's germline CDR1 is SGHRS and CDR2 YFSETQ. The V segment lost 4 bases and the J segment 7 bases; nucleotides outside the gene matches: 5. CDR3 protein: CASSAGQGAGYTF. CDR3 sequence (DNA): TGCGCCAGCAGCGCGGGACAGGGAGCTGGCTACACCTTC.

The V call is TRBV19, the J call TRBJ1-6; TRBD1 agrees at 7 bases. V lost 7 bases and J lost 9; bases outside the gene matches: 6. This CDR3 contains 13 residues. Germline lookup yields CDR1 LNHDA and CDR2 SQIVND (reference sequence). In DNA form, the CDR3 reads TGTGCCAGTAAGGACAGGAGTGCTTCACCCCTCCACTTT. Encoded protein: CASKDRSASPLHF. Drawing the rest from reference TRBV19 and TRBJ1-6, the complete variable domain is DGGITQSPKYLFRKEGQNVTLSCEQNLNHDAMYWYRQDPGQGLRLIYYSQIVNDFQKGDIAEGYSVSREKKESFPLTVTSAQKNPTAFYLCASKDRSASPLHFGNGTRLTVT.

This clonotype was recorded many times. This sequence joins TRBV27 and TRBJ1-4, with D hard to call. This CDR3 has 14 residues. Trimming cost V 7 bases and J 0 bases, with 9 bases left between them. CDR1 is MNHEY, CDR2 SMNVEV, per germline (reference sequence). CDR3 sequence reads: CASKDRSTNEKLFF. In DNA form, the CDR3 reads TGTGCCAGCAAGGACCGTTCAACTAATGAAAAACTGTTTTTT.

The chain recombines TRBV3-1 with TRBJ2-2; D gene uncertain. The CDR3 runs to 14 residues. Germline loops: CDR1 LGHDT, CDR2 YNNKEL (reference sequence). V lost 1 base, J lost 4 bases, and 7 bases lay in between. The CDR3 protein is CASSQVGPTGELFF. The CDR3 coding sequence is TGTGCCAGCAGCCAAGTCGGCCCCACCGGGGAGCTGTTTTTT.

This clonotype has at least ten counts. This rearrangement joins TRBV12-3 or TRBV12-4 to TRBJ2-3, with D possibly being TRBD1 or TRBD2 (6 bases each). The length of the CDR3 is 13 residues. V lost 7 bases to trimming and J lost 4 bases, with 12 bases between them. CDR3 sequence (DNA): TGTGCCAGCAAAATGGAGGGGGCAGATACGCAGTATTTT. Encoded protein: CASKMEGADTQYF.

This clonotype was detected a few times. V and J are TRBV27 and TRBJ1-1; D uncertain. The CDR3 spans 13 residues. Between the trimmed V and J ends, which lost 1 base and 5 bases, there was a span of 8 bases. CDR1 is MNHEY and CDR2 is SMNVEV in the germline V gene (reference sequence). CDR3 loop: CASSLFPGTEAFF. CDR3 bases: TGTGCCAGCAGTTTATTCCCCGGGACTGAAGCTTTCTTT.

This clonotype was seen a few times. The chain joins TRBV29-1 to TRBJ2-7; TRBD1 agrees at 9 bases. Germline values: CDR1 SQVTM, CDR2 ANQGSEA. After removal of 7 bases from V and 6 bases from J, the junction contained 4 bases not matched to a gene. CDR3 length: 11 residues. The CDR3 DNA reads TGCAGCGCCGTACAGGGGGCCGAGCAGTACTTC. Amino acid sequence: CSAVQGAEQYF.

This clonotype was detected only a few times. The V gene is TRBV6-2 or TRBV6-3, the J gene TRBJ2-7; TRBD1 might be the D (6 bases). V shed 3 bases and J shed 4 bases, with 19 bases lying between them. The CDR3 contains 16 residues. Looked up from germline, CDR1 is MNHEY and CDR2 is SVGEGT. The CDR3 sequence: CASSYKEADSSYEQYF. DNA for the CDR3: TGTGCCAGCAGTTATAAGGAGGCGGACAGCTCGTACGAGCAGTACTTC.

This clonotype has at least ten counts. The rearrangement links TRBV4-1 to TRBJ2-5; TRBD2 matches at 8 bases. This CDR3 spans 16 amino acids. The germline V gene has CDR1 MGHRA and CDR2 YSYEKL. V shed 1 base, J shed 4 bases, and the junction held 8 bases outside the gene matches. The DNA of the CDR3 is TGCGCCAGCAGCCAAGCCCAAGCTGCGGGAGGAGAGACCCAGTACTTC. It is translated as CASSQAQAAGGETQYF.

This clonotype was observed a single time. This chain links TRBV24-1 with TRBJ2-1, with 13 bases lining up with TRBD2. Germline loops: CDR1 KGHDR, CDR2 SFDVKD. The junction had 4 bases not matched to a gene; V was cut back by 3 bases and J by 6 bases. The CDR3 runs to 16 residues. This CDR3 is CATSDPGTSGINEQFF. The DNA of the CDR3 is TGTGCCACCAGTGATCCCGGGACTAGCGGGATCAATGAGCAGTTCTTC.

CDR3 loop: CASTAEINSPLHF. Here the CDR3 DNA reads TGCGCCAGCACCGCCGAGATTAATTCACCCCTCCACTTT. The V call is TRBV5-1, the J call TRBJ1-6; no clear D. There are 13 residues in the CDR3. Germline V CDR1 and CDR2: SGHRS, YFSETQ. With 6 bases removed from V and 6 bases from J, the gap between germline ends came to 10 bases. The full variable domain, rest sourced from reference TRBV5-1 and TRBJ1-6, is KAGVTQTPRYLIKTRGQQVTLSCSPISGHRSVSWYQQTPGQGLQFLFEYFSETQRNKGNFPGRFSGRQFSNSRSEMNVSTLELGDSALYLCASTAEINSPLHFGNGTRLTVT.

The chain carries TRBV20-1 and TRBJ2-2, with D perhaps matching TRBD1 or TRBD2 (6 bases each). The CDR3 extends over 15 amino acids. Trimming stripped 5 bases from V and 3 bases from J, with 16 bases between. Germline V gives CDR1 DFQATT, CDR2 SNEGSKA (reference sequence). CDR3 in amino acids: CSALPGAVDTGELFF. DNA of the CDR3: TGCAGTGCTCTGCCGGGGGCGGTTGACACCGGGGAGCTGTTTTTT.

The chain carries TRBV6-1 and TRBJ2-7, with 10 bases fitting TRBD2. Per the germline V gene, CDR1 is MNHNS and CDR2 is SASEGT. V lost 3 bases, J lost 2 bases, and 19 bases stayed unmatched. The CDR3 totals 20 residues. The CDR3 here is CASSDSFISVSSGGTYEQYF. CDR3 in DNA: TGTGCCAGCAGTGACTCTTTCATATCCGTGAGTAGCGGGGGGACCTACGAGCAGTACTTC.

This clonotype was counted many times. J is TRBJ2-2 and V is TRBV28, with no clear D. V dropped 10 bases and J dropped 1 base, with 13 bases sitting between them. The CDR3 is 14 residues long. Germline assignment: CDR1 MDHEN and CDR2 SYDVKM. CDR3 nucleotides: TGTGCCATTGGACGATCTAAGAACACCGGGGAGCTGTTTTTT. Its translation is CAIGRSKNTGELFF.

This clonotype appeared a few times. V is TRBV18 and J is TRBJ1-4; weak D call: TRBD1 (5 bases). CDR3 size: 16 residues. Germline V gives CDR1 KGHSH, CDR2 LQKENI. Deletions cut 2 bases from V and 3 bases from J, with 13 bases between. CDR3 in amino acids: CASSPRQGDANEKLFF. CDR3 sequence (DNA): TGTGCCAGCTCACCAAGGCAGGGTGATGCTAATGAAAAACTGTTTTTT.

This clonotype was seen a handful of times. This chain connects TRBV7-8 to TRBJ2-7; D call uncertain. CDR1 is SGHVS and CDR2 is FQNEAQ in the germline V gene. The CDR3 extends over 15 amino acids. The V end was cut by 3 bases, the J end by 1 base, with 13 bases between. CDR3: CASSFSAALSYEQYF. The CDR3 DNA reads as TGTGCCAGCAGCTTTAGTGCGGCCCTTTCCTACGAGCAGTACTTC. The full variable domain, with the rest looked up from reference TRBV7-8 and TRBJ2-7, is GAGVSQSPRYKVAKRGQDVALRCDPISGHVSLFWYQQALGQGPEFLTYFQNEAQLDKSGLPSDRFFAERPEGSVSTLKIQRTQQEDSAVYLCASSFSAALSYEQYFGPGTRLTVT.

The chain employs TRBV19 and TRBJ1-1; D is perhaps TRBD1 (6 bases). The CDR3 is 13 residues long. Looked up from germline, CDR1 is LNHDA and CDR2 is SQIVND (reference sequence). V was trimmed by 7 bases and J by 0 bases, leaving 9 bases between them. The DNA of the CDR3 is TGTGCCAGTAAGGACAGAGTGAACACTGAAGCTTTCTTT. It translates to CASKDRVNTEAFF. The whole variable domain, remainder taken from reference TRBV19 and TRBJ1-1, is DGGITQSPKYLFRKEGQNVTLSCEQNLNHDAMYWYRQDPGQGLRLIYYSQIVNDFQKGDIAEGYSVSREKKESFPLTVTSAQKNPTAFYLCASKDRVNTEAFFGQGTRLTVV.

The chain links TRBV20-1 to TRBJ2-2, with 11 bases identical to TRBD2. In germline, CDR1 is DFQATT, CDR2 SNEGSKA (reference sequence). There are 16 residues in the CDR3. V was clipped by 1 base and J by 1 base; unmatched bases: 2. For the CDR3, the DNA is TGCAGTGCTAGAGGACTAGCGGGGCAGAACACCGGGGAGCTGTTTTTT. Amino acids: CSARGLAGQNTGELFF.

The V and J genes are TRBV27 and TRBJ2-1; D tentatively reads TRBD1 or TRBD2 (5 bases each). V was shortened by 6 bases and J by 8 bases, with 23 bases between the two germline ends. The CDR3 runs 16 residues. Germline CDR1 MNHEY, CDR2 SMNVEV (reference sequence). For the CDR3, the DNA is TGTGCCAGCAGGAGGGCTCTGGGGGAGTCGGAAGATGAGCAGTTCTTC. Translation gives CASRRALGESEDEQFF.